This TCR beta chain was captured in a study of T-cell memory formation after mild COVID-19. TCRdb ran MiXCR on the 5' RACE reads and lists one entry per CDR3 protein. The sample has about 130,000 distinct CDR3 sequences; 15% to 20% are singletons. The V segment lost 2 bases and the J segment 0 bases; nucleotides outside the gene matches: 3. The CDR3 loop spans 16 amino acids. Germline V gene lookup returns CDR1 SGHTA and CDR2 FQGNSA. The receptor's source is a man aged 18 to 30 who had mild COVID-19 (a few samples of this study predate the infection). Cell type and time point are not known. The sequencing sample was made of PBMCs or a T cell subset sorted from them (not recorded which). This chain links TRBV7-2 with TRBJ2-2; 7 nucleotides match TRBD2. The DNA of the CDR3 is TGTGCCAGCAGCTTATATCGGGGGGCGAACACCGGGGAGCTGTTTTTT. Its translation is CASSLYRGANTGELFF.